This TCR beta chain was identified during a study of cytomegalovirus exposure and HLA in healthy donors. Use of 60 Vbeta and 13 Jbeta primers characterized the PCR. Clones were sequenced by immunoSEQ multiplex PCR, and TCRdb holds only the in-frame ones, with some missing. The sample shows 100,000 to 150,000 clones, 75% of them seen only once. Germline values: CDR1 SGHNT, CDR2 YYREEE (reference sequence). This CDR3 is 16 amino acids long. V trimming: 6 bases; J trimming: 3 bases; junction bases outside the gene matches: 13. The specimen was PBMCs. The origin of this receptor is a woman aged 50 to 65 in good health and CMV-seronegative. The rearrangement uses TRBV5-4 and TRBJ2-3; 7 nucleotides match TRBD1. The CDR3 nucleotides are TGTGCCAGCAACGTTAAAGGGGGCATTCTGACAGATACGCAGTATTTT. Translating gives CASNVKGGILTDTQYF. Filled out from reference TRBV5-4 and TRBJ2-3, the complete variable domain reads ETGVTQSPTHLIKTRGQQVTLRCSSQSGHNTVSWYQQALGQGPQFIFQYYREEENGRGNFPPRFSGLQFPNYSSELNVNALELDDSALYLCASNVKGGILTDTQYFGPGTRLTVL.